This note documents a single T cell receptor beta chain sequence. Original handling: Amplified reference gene primers provided the basis for estimating nucleated cell counts. Profiling relied on immunoSEQ multiplex PCR, and the TCRdb table lists in-frame clones only, not all of them. V, J and clone size derive from that table, while D and trimming were established from the DNA sequence. The table includes around 250,000 clones, 80% to 90% detected once. Germline V gene lookup returns CDR1 MGHDK and CDR2 SYGVNS. Germline trimming cut 0 bases from V and 6 bases from J; bases unmatched to any gene: 12. This CDR3 has 17 amino acids. This sample stems from a study of blood T cell repertoires in COVID-19. Recovery meant two consecutive negative NP/OP PCR tests, professional clearance, or resolved symptoms.

The chain carries TRBV25-1 and TRBJ1-2, with 8 nucleotides matching TRBD1. Sequencing was done on a sample of PBMCs or T cells enriched from blood (not recorded which). This receptor was identified in a woman in her 30s who had recovered from COVID-19. CDR3 amino acids: CASSEYRTGKSTHGYTF. The DNA of the CDR3 is TGTGCCAGCAGTGAATATAGGACAGGGAAGAGTACTCATGGCTACACCTTC.